The 8 T cell receptor beta chains below were found in one sample sequenced in a study of blood T cells in healthy people across ages. Through a sample-barcoded 5' primer and a J-beta primer mix, a second PCR was run for about 6 to 11 cycles. TCRdb used MiXCR to reprocess the 5' RACE reads, holding one entry per CDR3 protein. The sample contains some 1.1 million distinct CDR3 sequences, 35% to 45% of which appear only once. Source material: blood. The receptor set was obtained from a man aged 18 to 30 in good health.

A note on this clonotype: This may be a read error: a much more frequent sequence differs by one nucleotide. The chain carries TRBV5-5 and TRBJ1-2; D not resolved. Germline CDR1 and CDR2: SGHKS and YYEKEE (reference sequence). This CDR3 spans 11 amino acids. The DNA for the CDR3 is TGTTCCAGCAGCTTGTATTATGGCTACACCTTC. Encoded protein: CSSSLYYGYTF.

The V gene is TRBV20-1, the J gene TRBJ2-7; D is possibly TRBD1 (6 bases). V lost 6 bases to trimming and J lost 6 bases, with 12 bases between them. Per the germline V gene, CDR1 is DFQATT and CDR2 is SNEGSKA (reference sequence). CDR3 length: 11 residues. CDR3 nucleotide sequence: TGCAGTGCGCCACAGGGTACCGAGCAGTACTTC. Amino acids: CSAPQGTEQYF.

The V call is TRBV6-2 or TRBV6-3, the J call TRBJ2-1; TRBD1 matches at 7 bases. Germline CDR1 and CDR2: MNHEY and SVGEGT. J was trimmed by 6 bases and V by 2 bases; bases with no gene match: 7. This CDR3 comprises 15 residues. CDR3 loop: CASSYGDSPGNEQFF. In DNA form, the CDR3 reads TGTGCCAGCAGTTACGGGGACAGTCCTGGCAATGAGCAGTTCTTC.

The chain employs TRBV7-2 and TRBJ1-1; the D gene is possibly TRBD1 (6 bases). CDR1 SGHTA and CDR2 FQGNSA come from the germline V gene. V shed 4 bases and J shed 1 base, with 13 bases lying between them. The CDR3 sequence is 15 residues long. CDR3 sequence (DNA): TGTGCCAGCAGCTGGACAGCTAGCCCGAACACTGAAGCTTTCTTT. Translation: CASSWTASPNTEAFF.

The chain recombines TRBV4-1 with TRBJ1-5; D remains ambiguous. With 1 base removed from V and 5 bases from J, the gap between germline ends came to 9 bases. Germline V gene lookup returns CDR1 MGHRA and CDR2 YSYEKL. This CDR3 is built from 14 residues. In DNA, the CDR3 is TGCGCCAGCAGCCAAGTAGGGCGGGATCAGCCCCAGCATTTT. Residues: CASSQVGRDQPQHF.

The chain couples TRBV21-1 to TRBJ2-3; the table calls TRBD2, which could not be checked here. TRBV21-1 is given as a pseudogene. CDR3 size: 14 residues. Written as DNA, the CDR3 is TGTGCCAGCAGGGTGAGGGTCCAATGGAGGACGCAGTATTTT. It is translated as CASRVRVQWRTQYF.

About this clonotype itself: Given a much more abundant clone one base away, this may be a read error. The chain recombines TRBV7-2 with TRBJ2-1, with D perhaps TRBD2 (6 bases). This CDR3 spans 19 amino acids. Trimming removed 5 bases from V and 5 bases from J, with 28 bases in between. Germline loops: CDR1 SGHTA, CDR2 FQGNSA. CDR3 in amino acids: CASSLHRLPLRLVDNEQFF. Written as DNA, the CDR3 is TGTGCCAGCAGCCTCCACCGCCTCCCACTTAGACTAGTAGACAATGAGCAGTTCTTC.

This clonotype was seen a single time. V is TRBV21-1 and J is TRBJ1-1; the table calls TRBD1, which could not be checked here. TRBV21-1 is deemed a pseudogene. The CDR3 runs 17 residues. CDR3 in amino acids: CASSKAWDREGSTEAFF. For the CDR3, the DNA is TGTGCCAGCAGCAAAGCGTGGGACAGGGAGGGAAGCACTGAAGCTTTCTTT.